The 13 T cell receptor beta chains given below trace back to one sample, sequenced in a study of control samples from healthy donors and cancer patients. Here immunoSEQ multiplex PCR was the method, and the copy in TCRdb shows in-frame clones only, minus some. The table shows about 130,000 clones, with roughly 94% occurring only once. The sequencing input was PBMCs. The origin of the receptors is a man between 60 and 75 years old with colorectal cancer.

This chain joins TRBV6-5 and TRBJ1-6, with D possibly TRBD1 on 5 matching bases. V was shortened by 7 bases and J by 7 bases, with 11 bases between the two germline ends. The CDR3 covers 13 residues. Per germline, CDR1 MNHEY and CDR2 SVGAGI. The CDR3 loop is CASIAGPNSPLHF. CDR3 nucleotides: TGTGCCAGCATAGCAGGGCCCAATTCACCCCTCCACTTT.

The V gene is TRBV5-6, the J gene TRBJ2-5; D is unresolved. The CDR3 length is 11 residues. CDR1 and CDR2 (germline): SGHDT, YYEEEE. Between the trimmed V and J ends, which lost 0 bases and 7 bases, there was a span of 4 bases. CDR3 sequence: CASSLGLTQYF. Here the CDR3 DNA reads TGTGCCAGCAGCTTGGGTTTGACCCAGTACTTC.

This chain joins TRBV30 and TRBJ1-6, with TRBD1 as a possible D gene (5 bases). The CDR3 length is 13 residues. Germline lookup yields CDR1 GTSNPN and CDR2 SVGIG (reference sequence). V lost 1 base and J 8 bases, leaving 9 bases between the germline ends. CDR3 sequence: CAWSALTDSPLHF. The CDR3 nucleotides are TGTGCCTGGAGTGCCCTGACAGATTCACCCCTCCACTTT. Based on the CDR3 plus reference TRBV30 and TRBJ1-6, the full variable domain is SQTIHQWPATLVQPVGSPLSLECTVEGTSNPNLYWYRQAAGRGLQLLFYSVGIGQISSEVPQNLSASRPQDRQFILSSKKLLLSDSGFYLCAWSALTDSPLHFGNGTRLTVT.

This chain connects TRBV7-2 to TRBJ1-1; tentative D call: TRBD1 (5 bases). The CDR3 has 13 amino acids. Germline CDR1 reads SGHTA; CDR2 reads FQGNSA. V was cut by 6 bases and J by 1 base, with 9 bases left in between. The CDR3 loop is CASSSDRNTEAFF. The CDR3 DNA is TGTGCCAGCAGTTCTGACAGGAACACTGAAGCTTTCTTT.

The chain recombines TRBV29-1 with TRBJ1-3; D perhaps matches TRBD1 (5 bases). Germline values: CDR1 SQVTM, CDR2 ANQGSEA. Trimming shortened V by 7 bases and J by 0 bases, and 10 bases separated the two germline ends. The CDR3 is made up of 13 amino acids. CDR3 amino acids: CSATTDSGNTIYF. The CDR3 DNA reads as TGCAGCGCAACGACAGACTCTGGAAACACCATATATTTT.

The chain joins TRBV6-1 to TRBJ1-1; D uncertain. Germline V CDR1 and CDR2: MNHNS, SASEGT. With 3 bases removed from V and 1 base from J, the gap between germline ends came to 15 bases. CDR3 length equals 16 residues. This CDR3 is CASSDPGRVPNTEAFF. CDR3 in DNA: TGTGCCAGCAGTGACCCCGGACGGGTGCCGAACACTGAAGCTTTCTTT.

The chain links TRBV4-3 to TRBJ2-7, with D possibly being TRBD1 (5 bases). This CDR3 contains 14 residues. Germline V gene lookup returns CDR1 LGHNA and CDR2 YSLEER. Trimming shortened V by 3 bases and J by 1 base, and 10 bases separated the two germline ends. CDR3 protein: CASSQGPVSYEQYF. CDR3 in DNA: TGCGCCAGCAGCCAGGGGCCGGTGTCCTACGAGCAGTACTTC.

DNA of the CDR3: TGCAGCGTTGGCAGGGGGTACACAGATACGCAGTATTTT. Its translation: CSVGRGYTDTQYF. The J gene is TRBJ2-3, the V gene TRBV29-1, with TRBD1 identical over 7 bases. From germline, CDR1 is SQVTM and CDR2 ANQGSEA. The length of the CDR3 is 13 residues. V lost 4 bases, J lost 2 bases, and 3 bases stayed unmatched.

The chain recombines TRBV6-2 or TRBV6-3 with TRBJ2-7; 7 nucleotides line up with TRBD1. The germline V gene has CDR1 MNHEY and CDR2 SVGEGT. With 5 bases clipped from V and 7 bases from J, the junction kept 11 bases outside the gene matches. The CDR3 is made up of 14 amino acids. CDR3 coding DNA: TGTGCCAGCAGTCCCGGGACAGAGTACGAGGAGCAGTACTTC. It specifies CASSPGTEYEEQYF.

The CDR3 DNA is TGTGCCAGTAGTATTTCGGGGGCGCTTAACTATGGCTACACCTTC. Translated: CASSISGALNYGYTF. This chain uses TRBV19 with TRBJ1-2, with D possibly matching TRBD1 (6 bases). CDR1 and CDR2 from the germline V gene are LNHDA and SQIVND (reference sequence). CDR3 length: 15 residues. The germline V and J ends were trimmed by 3 bases and 1 base, with 12 bases remaining between them.

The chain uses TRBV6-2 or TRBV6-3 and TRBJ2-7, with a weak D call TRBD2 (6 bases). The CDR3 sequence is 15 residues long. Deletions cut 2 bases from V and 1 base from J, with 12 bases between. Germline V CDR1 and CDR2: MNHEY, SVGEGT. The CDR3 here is CASSYGVRGSYEQYF. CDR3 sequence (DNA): TGTGCCAGCAGTTACGGAGTGCGGGGTTCCTACGAGCAGTACTTC.

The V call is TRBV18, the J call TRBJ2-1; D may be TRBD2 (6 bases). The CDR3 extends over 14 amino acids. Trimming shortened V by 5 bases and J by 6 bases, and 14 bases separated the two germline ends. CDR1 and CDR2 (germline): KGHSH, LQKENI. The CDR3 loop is CASSSPPGSNEQFF. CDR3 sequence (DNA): TGTGCCAGCTCATCTCCCCCCGGGAGCAATGAGCAGTTCTTC.

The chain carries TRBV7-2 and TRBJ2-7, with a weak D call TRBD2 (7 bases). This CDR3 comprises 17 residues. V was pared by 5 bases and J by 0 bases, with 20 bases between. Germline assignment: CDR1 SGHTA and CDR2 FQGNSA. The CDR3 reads CASSPQVGGGLSYEQYF. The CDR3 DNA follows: TGTGCCAGCAGCCCCCAGGTCGGCGGGGGCCTCTCCTACGAGCAGTACTTC.